The T cell receptor (beta chain) under discussion was sequenced for a study of CXCR3-negative and CXCR3-positive naive CD8 T cells. Overall study context: Sequencing yielded around 150 million TRB reads, roughly 1.5 +/- 0.3 million per library. Broader study findings: Diversity was high in both naive subsets and much lower in memory cells. CXCR3-expressing naive cells carried TRB CDR3s more hydrophobic than those of CXCR3-negative naive cells.

Germline V gene lookup returns CDR1 SGHKS and CDR2 YYEKEE (reference sequence). This CDR3 has 16 amino acids. 250,000 to 300,000 cells per CD8+ T cell subset were flow-sorted in triplicate. Regarding this clonotype: The antigen remains unidentified.

The study made its TRB cDNA libraries by 5' RACE, adding UMI labels. No DNA is given; TCRdb re-called the 5' RACE reads and lists each CDR3 protein once. The sample table sets out 84,000 or so distinct CDR3 sequences. The sequence derives from a human donor in good health. Some clones in this sample may be carry-over from other donors' samples. This chain uses TRBV5-5 with TRBJ2-2; TCRdb gives TRBD1 as the D gene, but with no DNA this cannot be confirmed. Sequencing input: naive CXCR3+ CD8+ T cells from blood. Sample subset: CD45RO-CCR7+CD27+CD95- naive CD8+ T cells expressing CXCR3 (TNR3+). CDR3 protein: CASSLGVGGRTGELFF.